Shown below are 6 T cell receptor beta chains from a single sample sequenced in a study of identical twins. Each CDR3 protein is one row after TCRdb ran MiXCR on the 5' RACE reads. The sample has 450,000 to 650,000 distinct CDR3 sequences, about 16% seen once. The sample also formed part of further work on yellow fever vaccine responses in identical twins.

Sequenced: CD4+ T cells sorted from blood. These receptors were taken from a woman aged 18-30 years in good health.

This rearrangement joins TRBV25-1 to TRBJ1-4; D is undetermined. V lost 6 bases and J 8 bases, leaving 19 bases between the germline ends. Germline-derived CDR1 and CDR2 are MGHDK and SYGVNS. The CDR3 runs 15 residues. CDR3 region: CASRGVVWGPEKLFF. CDR3 bases: TGTGCCAGCAGGGGAGTGGTATGGGGTCCGGAAAAACTGTTTTTT.

The chain combines TRBV23-1 with TRBJ2-1; tentatively, D is TRBD1 (6 bases). TRBV23-1 is an ORF, and what it does is uncertain. CDR3 length equals 14 residues. Trimming took off 6 bases at V and 6 bases at J, with 15 bases between the two ends. The CDR3 reads CASSPGQYLNEQFF. The CDR3 nucleotides read TGCGCCAGCAGCCCCGGACAGTACCTCAATGAGCAGTTCTTC.

This clonotype was seen a few times. The chain joins TRBV7-9 to TRBJ2-5; D is perhaps TRBD1 (6 bases). This CDR3 has 16 residues. V was shortened by 0 bases and J by 5 bases, with 16 bases between the two germline ends. Germline CDR1 and CDR2: SEHNR and FQNEAQ (reference sequence). This CDR3 reads CASSLASGPRGETQYF. In DNA, the CDR3 is TGTGCCAGCAGCTTAGCGAGTGGCCCGAGGGGGGAGACCCAGTACTTC.

This clonotype has just one count. The V gene is TRBV11-2, the J gene TRBJ1-4; no definite D call. The CDR3 totals 14 residues. V shed 5 bases and J shed 7 bases, with 14 bases lying between them. Germline assignment: CDR1 SGHAT and CDR2 FQNNGV. The DNA for the CDR3 is TGTGCCAGCAGCCTCAGGTCTAACGGTGAAAAACTGTTTTTT. Amino acid sequence: CASSLRSNGEKLFF.

The chain couples TRBV20-1 to TRBJ2-2, with D maybe TRBD1 (5 bases). The CDR3 totals 14 residues. With 7 bases removed from V and 4 bases from J, the gap between germline ends came to 16 bases. Germline lookup yields CDR1 DFQATT and CDR2 SNEGSKA (reference sequence). Here the CDR3 reads CSVRRQGVTGELFF. CDR3 coding DNA: TGCAGTGTCAGACGGCAGGGTGTCACCGGGGAGCTGTTTTTT.

V gene TRBV15 combines with J gene TRBJ2-1; D possibly corresponds to TRBD1 (6 bases). This CDR3 comprises 15 residues. Trimming took off 3 bases at V and 0 bases at J, with 9 bases between the two ends. Germline values: CDR1 LNHNV, CDR2 YYDKDF (reference sequence). Here the CDR3 reads CATSSTGTSYNEQFF. CDR3 in DNA: TGTGCCACCAGCAGTACAGGGACCTCCTACAATGAGCAGTTCTTC.